Each of the 17 T cell receptor beta chains below was sequenced from the same sample in a study of blood T cell repertoires in COVID-19. Here immunoSEQ multiplex PCR was the method, and the copy in TCRdb shows in-frame clones only, minus some. This sample yields about 140,000 clones, of which around nine tenths are seen a single time; around 5.4% belongs to the top ten. Sequencing used peripheral blood. The origin of the receptors is a human donor in a cohort sampled during active COVID-19.

The chain combines TRBV19 with TRBJ2-7; D might be TRBD1 (6 bases). The CDR3 runs 15 residues. The germline CDR1 and CDR2 sequences are LNHDA and SQIVND (reference sequence). Trimming left V 1 base short and J 3 bases short, with 13 bases between. CDR3 coding DNA: TGTGCCAGTAGTATAGGTCCAGGGGAAGGCTACGAGCAGTACTTC. This codes for CASSIGPGEGYEQYF. Complete variable domain (other parts from reference TRBV19 and TRBJ2-7): DGGITQSPKYLFRKEGQNVTLSCEQNLNHDAMYWYRQDPGQGLRLIYYSQIVNDFQKGDIAEGYSVSREKKESFPLTVTSAQKNPTAFYLCASSIGPGEGYEQYFGPGTRLTVT.

The rearrangement links TRBV7-2 to TRBJ2-3, with 13 bases matching TRBD2. Germline loops: CDR1 SGHTA, CDR2 FQGNSA. J was trimmed by 5 bases and V by 8 bases; bases with no gene match: 7. This CDR3 region has 15 residues. DNA for the CDR3: TGTGCCAGCTCACAGACTAGCGGGAGGCTAGATACGCAGTATTTT. It specifies CASSQTSGRLDTQYF.

The V gene is TRBV5-6, the J gene TRBJ2-1; TRBD1 aligns across 11 bases. The CDR3 totals 14 residues. Germline lookup yields CDR1 SGHDT and CDR2 YYEEEE. V dropped 6 bases and J dropped 9; count of bases not matched to a gene: 8. CDR3 DNA: TGTGCCAGCACCTCCGGGACAGGGGGTCGTGAGCAGTTCTTC. Protein product: CASTSGTGGREQFF.

This chain connects TRBV4-1 to TRBJ2-5, with 8 bases matching TRBD2. This CDR3 is 17 amino acids long. V shed 4 bases and J 5 bases; nucleotides not matched to a gene: 15. The germline gives CDR1 MGHRA, CDR2 YSYEKL. The CDR3 reads CASSRSPAPGGQETQYF. The CDR3 coding sequence is TGCGCCAGCAGCCGAAGCCCCGCGCCGGGGGGGCAGGAGACCCAGTACTTC.

As DNA, the CDR3 is TGCGCCAGTCTCTTCAAAAGACTCGAAAAACTGTTTTTT. Its translation is CASLFKRLEKLFF. The rearrangement links TRBV10-1 to TRBJ1-4; the D is unclear. The V gene's germline CDR1 is WNHNN and CDR2 SYGVQD (reference sequence). Trimming took 9 bases from V and 8 from J, leaving 16 bases between them. This CDR3 contains 13 residues.

By share, this clone ranks as medium-sized. The gene calls are TRBV7-2 and TRBJ1-2, with unresolved D. Germline V gene lookup returns CDR1 SGHTA and CDR2 FQGNSA. Deletions cut 1 base from V and 4 bases from J, with 7 bases between. The CDR3 sequence is 13 residues long. In nucleotides, the CDR3 is TGTGCCAGCAGCTTAGACAGAGCCTATGGCTACACCTTC. This encodes CASSLDRAYGYTF.

The V gene is TRBV10-2, the J gene TRBJ2-3, with no clear D. The CDR3 sequence is 14 residues long. V was clipped by 3 bases and J by 2 bases, with 9 bases between them. Germline CDR1 WSHSY, CDR2 SAAADI. In nucleotides, the CDR3 is TGCGCCAGCAGTGACCACCTATCCACAGATACGCAGTATTTT. Residues: CASSDHLSTDTQYF.

The chain links TRBV19 to TRBJ1-5; possible D gene TRBD1, 6 bases. V was clipped by 3 bases and J by 7 bases, with 13 bases between them. The CDR3 covers 14 residues. The germline CDR1 and CDR2 sequences are LNHDA and SQIVND (reference sequence). CDR3 sequence reads: CASSIRDMGQPQHF. CDR3 coding DNA: TGTGCCAGTAGTATCCGGGACATGGGCCAGCCCCAGCATTTT.

This clone appeared a few times. The chain combines TRBV3-1 (or the pseudogene TRBV3-2) with TRBJ1-5; possible D gene TRBD1, 5 bases. Germline V gene lookup returns CDR1 LGHDT and CDR2 YNNKEL (reference sequence). The CDR3 is 16 amino acids. V was shortened by 4 bases and J by 9 bases, with 22 bases between the two germline ends. The CDR3 DNA reads TGTGCCAGCAGCCCAGGACACGGTGGAATGTTATGGCCCCAGCATTTT. Residues: CASSPGHGGMLWPQHF.

V is TRBV4-2 and J is TRBJ2-1; 7 nucleotides align to TRBD2. There are 16 residues in the CDR3. With 1 base clipped from V and 9 bases from J, the junction kept 12 bases outside the gene matches. In germline, CDR1 is LGHNA, CDR2 YNFKEQ. This CDR3 reads CASSQGAVTSRVEQFF. In nucleotides, the CDR3 is TGTGCCAGCAGCCAAGGGGCCGTGACTAGCAGGGTTGAGCAGTTCTTC.

The CDR3 region has the DNA TGTGCCAGCTCACCAGACCAGGGTTTCACTGAAGCTTTCTTT. Amino acids: CASSPDQGFTEAFF. This chain connects TRBV18 to TRBJ1-1; maybe TRBD1 (5 bases). CDR3 length: 14 residues. Germline V gene data show CDR1 as KGHSH and CDR2 as LQKENI. Trimming stripped 2 bases from V and 4 bases from J, with 11 bases between. The variable domain in full, with the rest retrieved from reference TRBV18 and TRBJ1-1, is NAGVMQNPRHLVRRRGQEARLRCSPMKGHSHVYWYRQLPEEGLKFMVYLQKENIIDESGMPKERFSAEFPKEGPSILRIQQVVRGDSAAYFCASSPDQGFTEAFFGQGTRLTVV.

The chain employs TRBV7-9 and TRBJ2-7, with 14 bases fitting TRBD2. CDR1 and CDR2 (germline): SEHNR, FQNEAQ (reference sequence). The CDR3 runs to 15 residues. Trimming cost V 5 bases and J 3 bases; bases outside gene matches: 3. The DNA for the CDR3 is TGTGCCAGCAGCCCTGGGACTAGCGGGAGCTACGAGCAGTACTTC. This codes for CASSPGTSGSYEQYF.

V gene TRBV19 combines with J gene TRBJ2-1, with TRBD2 matching 8 bases. The V and J ends lost 3 bases and 6 bases, in that order; junction bases with no gene match: 10. Germline-derived CDR1 and CDR2 are LNHDA and SQIVND (reference sequence). This CDR3 has 16 amino acids. CDR3 in amino acids: CASSIGAGRASNEQFF. The CDR3 DNA sequence: TGTGCCAGTAGTATCGGGGCCGGGAGGGCCTCCAATGAGCAGTTCTTC.

V is TRBV27 and J is TRBJ2-3; TRBD1 is a possible D gene (5 bases). Germline lookup yields CDR1 MNHEY and CDR2 SMNVEV (reference sequence). Trimming removed 3 bases from V and 0 bases from J, with 7 bases in between. The CDR3 loop spans 14 amino acids. As DNA, the CDR3 is TGTGCCAGCAGTTTTGCAGGGAGCACAGATACGCAGTATTTT. Amino acids: CASSFAGSTDTQYF.

This clone has a handful of counts. The chain employs TRBV11-3 and TRBJ2-1; 8 bases match TRBD2. J lost 9 bases, V lost 1 base, and 5 bases had no gene match. The CDR3 totals 14 residues. Germline CDR1 reads SGHNT; CDR2 reads YENEEA. DNA for the CDR3: TGTGCCAGCAGCTTAGTCAGCGGGAGAGGTGAGCAGTTCTTC. Its translation: CASSLVSGRGEQFF.

The chain has TRBV3-1 (or the pseudogene TRBV3-2) and TRBJ2-5; 11 nucleotides match TRBD1. The CDR3 has 18 residues. Unmatched junction bases numbered 14, after V lost 3 bases and J lost 5 bases. The germline CDR1 and CDR2 sequences are LGHDT and YNNKEL (reference sequence). The CDR3 DNA is TGTGCCAGCAGCCATCACACAGGACAGGGGGCGCACGGGGAGACCCAGTACTTC. Translation gives CASSHHTGQGAHGETQYF.

J is TRBJ2-7 and V is TRBV18; tentatively, D is TRBD2 (6 bases). Germline V gene lookup returns CDR1 KGHSH and CDR2 LQKENI. The germline V and J ends were trimmed by 3 bases and 0 bases, with 18 bases remaining between them. There are 17 residues in the CDR3. The CDR3 sequence: CASSPQEGRRSSYEQYF. CDR3 bases: TGTGCCAGCTCACCCCAGGAGGGCAGGCGGAGCTCCTACGAGCAGTACTTC.